The 13 T cell receptor beta chains given below trace back to one sample, sequenced in a study of cytomegalovirus exposure and HLA in healthy donors. PCR used 60 Vbeta primers and 13 Jbeta primers. This table comes from immunoSEQ multiplex PCR, and its TCRdb copy is limited to in-frame clones, with some not included. The data contain about 120,000 clones, around 83% of them singletons. Sample: PBMCs. Receptors originate from a woman aged 55-70 years in good health and CMV-seropositive.

As to this clone: Its ends do not fully match the called genes, so a read error is possible. The gene calls are TRBV7-7 and TRBJ2-2; weak D call: TRBD1 (5 bases). Germline assignment: CDR1 SSHAT and CDR2 FNYEAQ (reference sequence). CDR3 size: 15 residues. CDR3 in amino acids: CASREGASDTGELFF. The CDR3, as DNA: TGTGCTAGCAGGGAAGGGGCGTCAGACACCGGGGAGCTGTTTTTT. Variable domain in full (rest from reference TRBV7-7 and TRBJ2-2): GAGVSQSPRYKVTKRGQDVTLRCDPISSHATLYWYQQALGQGPEFLTYFNYEAQPDKSGLPSDRFSAERPEGSISTLTIQRTEQRDSAMYRCASREGASDTGELFFGEGSRLTVL.

This sequence joins TRBV29-1 and TRBJ2-3, with TRBD2 as a possible D gene (5 bases). Germline CDR1 reads SQVTM; CDR2 reads ANQGSEA. The CDR3 consists of 15 residues. Trimming took 4 bases from V and 2 from J, leaving 16 bases between them. CDR3 amino acids: CSVGWVSAPTDTQYF. In DNA, the CDR3 is TGCAGCGTTGGGTGGGTTAGCGCGCCCACAGATACGCAGTATTTT.

This clone was recorded a few times. The J gene is TRBJ2-5, the V gene TRBV9; 7 nucleotides agree with TRBD1. CDR3 length: 14 amino acids. Germline lookup yields CDR1 SGDLS and CDR2 YYNGEE. V was pared by 2 bases and J by 2 bases, with 3 bases of the junction left unmatched. CDR3 DNA sequence: TGTGCCAGCAGCGTGTGGGGACAGCAAGAGACCCAGTACTTC. This sequence encodes CASSVWGQQETQYF.

This clone was recorded once. Other DNA sequences within the sample encode an identical CDR3. V is TRBV18 and J is TRBJ2-7, with TRBD2 as a possible D gene (5 bases). This CDR3 has 19 amino acids. Germline loops: CDR1 KGHSH, CDR2 LQKENI. V lost 1 base to trimming and J lost 1 base, with 23 bases between them. CDR3 in amino acids: CASSPHVVARAPTSYEQYF. CDR3 in DNA: TGTGCCAGCTCACCACACGTGGTAGCGAGGGCCCCGACATCCTACGAGCAGTACTTC.

This chain joins TRBV11-2 and TRBJ1-2; 7 bases align to TRBD1. Trimming at V came to 8 bases and at J to 5 bases, leaving 11 bases not matched to a gene. Germline CDR1 is SGHAT and CDR2 is FQNNGV. The CDR3 is 14 residues long. The DNA of the CDR3 is TGTGCCAGCTCAAGGACAGGCCCAGGGTATGGCTACACCTTC. Amino acid sequence: CASSRTGPGYGYTF.

The rearrangement links TRBV19 to TRBJ2-7, with 10 bases fitting TRBD2. Germline-derived CDR1 and CDR2 are LNHDA and SQIVND (reference sequence). V lost 6 bases, J lost 1 base, and 9 bases stayed unmatched. The CDR3 length is 16 residues. CDR3 in amino acids: CASSVGMGLASYEQYF. The CDR3 DNA follows: TGTGCCAGTAGCGTTGGGATGGGACTAGCGTCCTACGAGCAGTACTTC.

This CDR3 reads CASSSQVGDTQYF. The CDR3 nucleotides read TGTGCCAGTAGTTCCCAGGTGGGAGATACGCAGTATTTT. The rearrangement uses TRBV19 and TRBJ2-3; D is ambiguous. CDR1 and CDR2 from the germline V gene are LNHDA and SQIVND (reference sequence). This CDR3 has 13 amino acids. V was trimmed by 5 bases and J by 5 bases, leaving 11 bases between them.

This chain uses TRBV5-4 with TRBJ1-1; 10 bases are shared with TRBD1. V lost 4 bases and J lost 0; bases outside the gene matches: 6. Germline V gene sequence: CDR1 SGHNT, CDR2 YYREEE (reference sequence). The CDR3 spans 16 residues. The chain's CDR3 is CASSTGQGDMNTEAFF. CDR3 DNA: TGTGCCAGCAGCACCGGACAGGGGGATATGAACACTGAAGCTTTCTTT.

This clone occurred once. CDR3 sequence: CASGRLYEQYF. CDR3 in DNA: TGTGCCAGCGGCAGGCTCTACGAGCAGTACTTC. The rearrangement uses TRBV6-6 and TRBJ2-7; D uncertain. Germline CDR1 reads MNHNY; CDR2 reads SVGAGI (reference sequence). The CDR3 length is 11 residues. The V gene lost 8 bases and the J gene lost 3 bases, with 8 bases spanning the gap.

The chain couples TRBV7-9 to TRBJ1-2; the match to TRBD1 covers 9 bases. This CDR3 is built from 16 residues. The junction had 13 bases not matched to a gene; V was cut back by 3 bases and J by 8 bases. In germline, CDR1 is SEHNR, CDR2 FQNEAQ (reference sequence). The chain's CDR3 is CASSLVTGGYLRGYTF. The DNA for the CDR3 is TGTGCCAGCAGCTTGGTCACAGGGGGCTACTTACGGGGCTACACCTTC.

In regard to this clone: The junction does not match germline at one end; this may be a read error. The CDR3 region has the DNA TGTTCCAGCAGCTTAGGTCTCTTAGCGGGAGGCCGGGATACGCAGTATTTT. It yields the protein CSSSLGLLAGGRDTQYF. This rearrangement joins TRBV7-9 to TRBJ2-3; 10 bases are a match to TRBD2. Germline CDR1 SEHNR, CDR2 FQNEAQ (reference sequence). This CDR3 is 17 amino acids long.

This clone came up once. CDR3 nucleotides: TGCGCCAGCAGCTTGGCCCAGGGTCGTCCCTACGAGCAGTACTTC. As protein: CASSLAQGRPYEQYF. The chain couples TRBV5-1 to TRBJ2-7, with D possibly being TRBD1 (5 bases). The CDR3 has 15 amino acids. Germline lookup yields CDR1 SGHRS and CDR2 YFSETQ. V lost 0 bases, J lost 2 bases, and 12 bases lay in between. Together with reference TRBV5-1 and TRBJ2-7, the CDR3 gives the full variable domain: KAGVTQTPRYLIKTRGQQVTLSCSPISGHRSVSWYQQTPGQGLQFLFEYFSETQRNKGNFPGRFSGRQFSNSRSEMNVSTLELGDSALYLCASSLAQGRPYEQYFGPGTRLTVT.

Only a few counts were recorded for this clone. The rearrangement uses TRBV19 and TRBJ2-2; tentative D call: TRBD1 (6 bases). The CDR3 is 14 residues long. Trimming pared 10 bases from V and 4 bases from J, leaving 16 bases between. The germline gives CDR1 LNHDA, CDR2 SQIVND (reference sequence). Here the CDR3 reads CATSAKGVTGELFF. The DNA of the CDR3 is TGTGCCACTTCTGCCAAGGGGGTCACCGGGGAGCTGTTTTTT.